This T cell receptor beta chain emerged from a study of cytomegalovirus exposure and HLA in healthy donors. General observations from the study: The study had only CMV serostatus as immune exposure information.

Researchers ran the PCR with 60 Vbeta and 13 Jbeta primers. Sequenced by immunoSEQ multiplex PCR; TCRdb stores in-frame clones only, minus some. The sample includes 220,000 or so clones. On this clone: Its antigen is unknown.

Germline V gives CDR1 MNHEY, CDR2 SVGAGI. V gave up 5 bases and J gave up 4 bases; unmatched junction bases: 1. CDR3 size: 13 residues. The sequenced material came from PBMCs. The clonotype comes from a girl aged 2 to 9 in good health and CMV-seropositive. This chain connects TRBV6-5 to TRBJ1-1; TRBD1 agrees at 10 bases. The CDR3 is CASSGDRGTEAFF. The DNA for the CDR3 is TGTGCCAGCAGTGGGGACAGGGGCACTGAAGCTTTCTTT.